The 31 T cell receptor beta chains below come from one sample, sequenced in a study of T cell responses to AZD1222 COVID-19 vaccine. The method was immunoSEQ multiplex PCR; TCRdb's version includes in-frame clones alone and lacks a portion of them. The sample includes about 84,000 clones, 80% to 90% of them seen just once. The sample in question was peripheral blood, obtained 28 days after the second AZD1222 dose. These TCRs come from an adult who received the AZD1222 COVID-19 vaccine.

This clone was seen more than once but under ten times. V and J are TRBV11-3 and TRBJ1-6; no clear D gene. Trimming pared 4 bases from V and 10 bases from J, leaving 17 bases between. Germline loops: CDR1 SGHNT, CDR2 YENEEA. The CDR3 totals 15 residues. The CDR3 sequence: CASSSRLSERSPLHF. In DNA, the CDR3 is TGTGCCAGCAGCTCCAGACTTTCTGAGCGGTCACCCCTCCACTTT.

This chain links TRBV5-6 with TRBJ1-3; TRBD1 matches at 10 bases. This CDR3 contains 16 residues. J lost 4 bases, V lost 3 bases, and 7 bases had no gene match. The germline V gene has CDR1 SGHDT and CDR2 YYEEEE. In nucleotides, the CDR3 is TGTGCCAGCAGCTCCCGGGACAGGGGTACCGGAAACACCATATATTTT. This encodes CASSSRDRGTGNTIYF.

V gene TRBV6-5 combines with J gene TRBJ1-2, with no clear D. CDR3 length: 13 residues. The V and J ends lost 6 bases and 4 bases respectively, with 12 bases between them. From germline, CDR1 is MNHEY and CDR2 SVGAGI. CDR3 bases: TGTGCCAGCAGCATCGAAGGATTCTATGGCTACACCTTC. This sequence encodes CASSIEGFYGYTF.

The rearrangement uses TRBV11-2 and TRBJ1-2; D might be TRBD1 (5 bases). Germline lookup yields CDR1 SGHAT and CDR2 FQNNGV. V was cut by 8 bases and J by 6 bases, with 13 bases left in between. This CDR3 comprises 12 residues. CDR3 bases: TGTGCCAGCGAGGGGCAGGAGAATGGCTACACCTTC. This sequence encodes CASEGQENGYTF.

The genes are TRBV7-9 and TRBJ2-1; possibly TRBD1 or TRBD2 for D (5 bases each). V was pared by 4 bases and J by 0 bases, with 10 bases between. Germline-derived CDR1 and CDR2 are SEHNR and FQNEAQ (reference sequence). The CDR3 runs to 15 residues. For the CDR3, the DNA is TGTGCCAGCAGCTGGGACCGTAGCTCCTACAATGAGCAGTTCTTC. It yields the protein CASSWDRSSYNEQFF.

V usage is TRBV5-1 and J usage is TRBJ1-1; D gene ambiguous. The CDR3 contains 13 residues. Germline CDR1 reads SGHRS; CDR2 reads YFSETQ. V was pared by 0 bases and J by 2 bases, with 5 bases between. The CDR3 DNA reads as TGCGCCAGCAGCTTGGATAGAAACACTGAAGCTTTCTTT. It encodes CASSLDRNTEAFF.

This chain connects TRBV10-3 to TRBJ2-3, with 7 bases identical to TRBD1. CDR3 length: 15 amino acids. V shed 3 bases, J shed 7 bases, and the junction held 10 bases outside the gene matches. CDR1 is ENHRY, CDR2 SYGVKD, per germline. Written as DNA, the CDR3 is TGTGCCATCAGTGACTTTGGGACAGAACGGAATACGCAGTATTTT. It specifies CAISDFGTERNTQYF.

The V gene is TRBV28, the J gene TRBJ2-2, with 7 nucleotides matching TRBD1. The CDR3 spans 18 residues. The germline V gene has CDR1 MDHEN and CDR2 SYDVKM. V lost 5 bases to trimming and J lost 3 bases; unmatched junction nucleotides: 15. The CDR3 DNA reads as TGTGCCAGCAGTCCATCCGTGGGCCCGGGACAGTACACCGGGGAGCTGTTTTTT. Translation: CASSPSVGPGQYTGELFF. Variable domain in full (rest from reference TRBV28 and TRBJ2-2): DVKVTQSSRYLVKRTGEKVFLECVQDMDHENMFWYRQDPGLGLRLIYFSYDVKMKEKGDIPEGYSVSREKKERFSLILESASTNQTSMYLCASSPSVGPGQYTGELFFGEGSRLTVL.

This rearrangement joins TRBV29-1 to TRBJ2-7; D possibly corresponds to TRBD1 (6 bases). Germline CDR1 is SQVTM and CDR2 is ANQGSEA. CDR3 size: 13 residues. The germline V and J ends were trimmed by 4 bases and 5 bases, with 15 bases remaining between them. The CDR3 DNA reads as TGCAGCGTTGCCGTACAGGGTTTTAACGAGCAGTACTTC. Translation: CSVAVQGFNEQYF.

The chain joins TRBV12-2 to TRBJ2-2; the table gives TRBD1 as D, unverified against the DNA. TRBV12-2 is noted as a pseudogene. The CDR3 spans 15 residues. The CDR3 loop reads CASRPPRWAPGELFF. Here the CDR3 DNA reads TGTGCAAGTCGGCCCCCCAGGTGGGCCCCGGGGGAGCTGTTTTTT.

This sequence joins TRBV24-1 and TRBJ1-2; 10 nucleotides align to TRBD1. Germline V lookup: CDR1 KGHDR, CDR2 SFDVKD. This CDR3 is 13 amino acids long. The ends lost 6 bases at V and 8 bases at J; junction bases unmatched: 5. Written as DNA, the CDR3 is TGTGCCACCAGTCCGGGACAGGGGAAGGGCTACACCTTC. This gives the protein CATSPGQGKGYTF.

The V call is TRBV25-1, the J call TRBJ1-2, with TRBD1 identical over 10 bases. Germline loops: CDR1 MGHDK, CDR2 SYGVNS. Trimming cost V 1 base and J 5 bases; bases outside gene matches: 10. The CDR3 is made up of 17 amino acids. For the CDR3, the DNA is TGTGCCAGCAGTGAATCACAGGGGACAGGGGCCTGGTATGGCTACACCTTC. It specifies CASSESQGTGAWYGYTF.

The gene calls are TRBV28 and TRBJ2-7; tentatively, D is TRBD2 (5 bases). The CDR3 is 13 amino acids. Per the germline V gene, CDR1 is MDHEN and CDR2 is SYDVKM. V gave up 2 bases and J gave up 1 base, with 6 bases separating them. The CDR3 protein is CASSLRGSYEQYF. In DNA form, the CDR3 reads TGTGCCAGCAGTTTACGGGGATCCTACGAGCAGTACTTC.

The chain combines TRBV6-2 or TRBV6-3 with TRBJ1-2, with D perhaps matching TRBD1 (6 bases). Germline V lookup: CDR1 MNHEY, CDR2 SVGEGT. This CDR3 is built from 14 residues. The V end lost 0 bases, the J end lost 7 bases, and 12 bases lay between the germline ends. CDR3 region: CASSYSTGTGGYTF. CDR3 DNA: TGTGCCAGCAGTTACTCAACAGGGACCGGTGGCTACACCTTC.

The chain is built from TRBV27 and TRBJ1-5; D is ambiguous. Trimming left V 6 bases short and J 3 bases short, with 12 bases between. Germline V gene lookup returns CDR1 MNHEY and CDR2 SMNVEV (reference sequence). The CDR3 contains 14 residues. CDR3: CASSSLLPNQPQHF. The DNA of the CDR3 is TGTGCCAGCAGCTCCCTCCTCCCCAATCAGCCCCAGCATTTT.

CDR3 sequence (DNA): TGCAGTGCTAGTAAGGGGGCCGGGGAGCTGTTTTTT. It specifies CSASKGAGELFF. The V and J genes are TRBV20-1 and TRBJ2-2; maybe TRBD1 (6 bases). This CDR3 has 12 amino acids. Germline values: CDR1 DFQATT, CDR2 SNEGSKA (reference sequence). V was pared by 3 bases and J by 6 bases, with 8 bases between.

The chain couples TRBV6-5 to TRBJ1-1, with D tentatively TRBD1 (5 bases). The CDR3 is 14 amino acids. The germline CDR1 and CDR2 sequences are MNHEY and SVGAGI. V was pared by 8 bases and J by 3 bases, with 16 bases between. This CDR3 reads CASPPAGKDTEAFF. In DNA form, the CDR3 reads TGTGCCAGCCCCCCCGCAGGGAAGGACACTGAAGCTTTCTTT.

The gene calls are TRBV28 and TRBJ2-5; maybe TRBD2 (6 bases). Trimming removed 6 bases from V and 12 bases from J, with 14 bases in between. This CDR3 comprises 11 residues. Germline CDR1 is MDHEN and CDR2 is SYDVKM. The CDR3 DNA reads TGTGCCAGCAGAAGAGCGGGTCGGGAGTACTTC. Translation: CASRRAGREYF.

This chain connects TRBV11-3 to TRBJ2-7, with a weak D call TRBD2 (6 bases). V dropped 0 bases and J dropped 0 bases, with 9 bases sitting between them. The CDR3 spans 15 residues. Germline CDR1 and CDR2: SGHNT and YENEEA. The CDR3 spells CASSLETGDSYEQYF. CDR3 DNA: TGTGCCAGCAGCTTAGAAACGGGGGACTCCTACGAGCAGTACTTC.

This clone was detected a few times. The chain couples TRBV3-1 (or the pseudogene TRBV3-2) to TRBJ1-1; perhaps TRBD1 as D (5 bases). The length of the CDR3 is 17 residues. V lost 4 bases, J lost 0 bases, and 18 bases lay in between. Germline V gives CDR1 LGHDT, CDR2 YNNKEL (reference sequence). The CDR3 nucleotides are TGTGCCAGCAGCCGCACCTTCTACGGGGCCATGAACACTGAAGCTTTCTTT. Its protein product is CASSRTFYGAMNTEAFF.

The chain carries TRBV5-1 and TRBJ2-1; no clear D. Germline CDR1 and CDR2: SGHRS and YFSETQ. The CDR3 covers 16 residues. The V gene lost 2 bases and the J gene lost 4 bases, with 16 bases spanning the gap. The CDR3 DNA reads TGCGCCAGCAGCTTAAGCCGAGGTGGCGAATACAATGAGCAGTTCTTC. Translating gives CASSLSRGGEYNEQFF.

The J gene is TRBJ2-7, the V gene TRBV6-5; the D is unclear. The CDR3 contains 14 residues. Germline V CDR1 and CDR2: MNHEY, SVGAGI. V lost 6 bases and J lost 4, with 16 bases in between. The CDR3 sequence is CASSPGPIGYEQYF. The CDR3 DNA reads TGTGCCAGCAGCCCAGGACCGATCGGGTACGAGCAGTACTTC.

CDR3 sequence (DNA): TGTGCCAGCAGTTCGGGGGAGGTCGGTACAGATACGCAGTATTTT. It codes for CASSSGEVGTDTQYF. The chain carries TRBV28 and TRBJ2-3, with D perhaps TRBD2 (6 bases). CDR3 length equals 15 residues. Per germline, CDR1 MDHEN and CDR2 SYDVKM. V gave up 4 bases and J gave up 3 bases, with 14 bases separating them. Combining the CDR3 with reference TRBV28 and TRBJ2-3 gives the whole variable domain DVKVTQSSRYLVKRTGEKVFLECVQDMDHENMFWYRQDPGLGLRLIYFSYDVKMKEKGDIPEGYSVSREKKERFSLILESASTNQTSMYLCASSSGEVGTDTQYFGPGTRLTVL.

This chain uses TRBV9 with TRBJ2-3; D possibly uses TRBD1 or TRBD2 (5 bases each). The CDR3 runs 15 residues. Looked up from germline, CDR1 is SGDLS and CDR2 is YYNGEE. The V end lost 4 bases, the J end lost 1 base, and 13 bases lay between the germline ends. CDR3 sequence (DNA): TGTGCCAGCAGCCCCTGGGACGGCCGCACAGATACGCAGTATTTT. The encoded protein is CASSPWDGRTDTQYF.

This clone occurred a few times. The gene calls are TRBV5-1 and TRBJ2-7; D remains ambiguous. V was clipped by 3 bases and J by 7 bases, with 14 bases between them. This CDR3 has 13 residues. Germline V gives CDR1 SGHRS, CDR2 YFSETQ. CDR3 sequence (DNA): TGCGCCAGCAGCTATTCCCCGGAGCTGGAGCAGTACTTC. Its protein is CASSYSPELEQYF. The variable domain in full, with the rest retrieved from reference TRBV5-1 and TRBJ2-7, is KAGVTQTPRYLIKTRGQQVTLSCSPISGHRSVSWYQQTPGQGLQFLFEYFSETQRNKGNFPGRFSGRQFSNSRSEMNVSTLELGDSALYLCASSYSPELEQYFGPGTRLTVT.

The rearrangement links TRBV27 to TRBJ1-2; D possibly corresponds to TRBD1 (6 bases). V was cut by 2 bases and J by 4 bases, with 11 bases left in between. There are 14 residues in the CDR3. The germline V gene encodes CDR1 MNHEY and CDR2 SMNVEV (reference sequence). The CDR3 DNA reads as TGTGCCAGCAGTTTAGCGACAGGTCGCTATGGCTACACCTTC. This encodes CASSLATGRYGYTF.

The chain has TRBV5-5 and TRBJ1-3; D not resolved. Germline V gene sequence: CDR1 SGHKS, CDR2 YYEKEE (reference sequence). The CDR3 covers 19 residues. The V end lost 1 base, the J end lost 0 bases, and 20 bases lay between the germline ends. The CDR3 loop reads CASSLRWESVVYSGNTIYF. CDR3 nucleotides: TGTGCCAGCAGCTTGCGATGGGAGTCGGTGGTGTACTCTGGAAACACCATATATTTT.

This chain joins TRBV5-1 and TRBJ2-2; perhaps TRBD1 as D (5 bases). The CDR3 runs 14 residues. V gave up 1 base and J gave up 3 bases, with 7 bases separating them. Germline lookup yields CDR1 SGHRS and CDR2 YFSETQ. CDR3 sequence reads: CASSLSGYTGELFF. The CDR3 DNA sequence: TGCGCCAGCAGCTTGTCAGGGTACACCGGGGAGCTGTTTTTT.

V usage is TRBV4-3 and J usage is TRBJ1-6; D unresolved. Germline CDR1 LGHNA, CDR2 YSLEER. V lost 0 bases to trimming and J lost 5 bases, with 8 bases between them. This CDR3 has 15 amino acids. The CDR3, as DNA: TGCGCCAGCAGCCAAGATAGGCACAATAATTCACCCCTCCACTTT. Residues: CASSQDRHNNSPLHF.

The chain has TRBV5-1 and TRBJ1-5; weak D call: TRBD1 (5 bases). This CDR3 region has 16 residues. V shed 0 bases and J shed 0 bases, with 10 bases lying between them. Per germline, CDR1 SGHRS and CDR2 YFSETQ. The CDR3 here is CASSLVPRDSNQPQHF. CDR3 in DNA: TGCGCCAGCAGCTTGGTTCCCAGGGATAGCAATCAGCCCCAGCATTTT. Drawing the rest from reference TRBV5-1 and TRBJ1-5, the complete variable domain is KAGVTQTPRYLIKTRGQQVTLSCSPISGHRSVSWYQQTPGQGLQFLFEYFSETQRNKGNFPGRFSGRQFSNSRSEMNVSTLELGDSALYLCASSLVPRDSNQPQHFGDGTRLSIL.

About this clone: A read error may account for a junction end that differs from germline. The chain carries TRBV7-2 and TRBJ2-2; D is uncertain. The CDR3 is made up of 13 amino acids. Per germline, CDR1 SGHTA and CDR2 FQGNSA. The CDR3 spells CASSLMNPGELFF. CDR3 sequence (DNA): TGTGCCAGCAGCTTAATGAACCCCGGGGAGCTGTTTTTT.